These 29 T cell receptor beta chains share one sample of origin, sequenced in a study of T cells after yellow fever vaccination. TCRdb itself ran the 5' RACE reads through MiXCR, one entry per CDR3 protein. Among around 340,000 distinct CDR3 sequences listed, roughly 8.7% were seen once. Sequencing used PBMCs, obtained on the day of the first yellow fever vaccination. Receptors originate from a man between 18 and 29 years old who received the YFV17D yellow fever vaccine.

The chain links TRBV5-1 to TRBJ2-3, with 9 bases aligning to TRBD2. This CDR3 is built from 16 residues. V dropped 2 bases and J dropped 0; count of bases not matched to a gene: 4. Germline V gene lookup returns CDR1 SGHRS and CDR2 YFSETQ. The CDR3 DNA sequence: TGCGCCAGCAGCTTTGGGCTAGCGGGGAGCACAGATACGCAGTATTTT. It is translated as CASSFGLAGSTDTQYF. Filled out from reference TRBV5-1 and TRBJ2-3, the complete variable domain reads KAGVTQTPRYLIKTRGQQVTLSCSPISGHRSVSWYQQTPGQGLQFLFEYFSETQRNKGNFPGRFSGRQFSNSRSEMNVSTLELGDSALYLCASSFGLAGSTDTQYFGPGTRLTVL.

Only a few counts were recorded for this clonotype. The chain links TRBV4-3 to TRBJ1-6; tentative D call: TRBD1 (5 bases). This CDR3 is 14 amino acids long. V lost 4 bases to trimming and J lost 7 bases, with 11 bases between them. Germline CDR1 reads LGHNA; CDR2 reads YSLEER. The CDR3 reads CASSLIGGNSPLHF. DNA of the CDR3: TGCGCCAGCAGCCTTATTGGGGGGAATTCACCCCTCCACTTT.

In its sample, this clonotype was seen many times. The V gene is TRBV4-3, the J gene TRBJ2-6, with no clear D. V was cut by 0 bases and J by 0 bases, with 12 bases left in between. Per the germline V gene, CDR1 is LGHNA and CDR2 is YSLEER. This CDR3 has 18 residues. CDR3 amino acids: CASSQDRAFGSGANVLTF. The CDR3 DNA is TGCGCCAGCAGCCAAGATCGTGCATTCGGCTCTGGGGCCAACGTCCTGACTTTC.

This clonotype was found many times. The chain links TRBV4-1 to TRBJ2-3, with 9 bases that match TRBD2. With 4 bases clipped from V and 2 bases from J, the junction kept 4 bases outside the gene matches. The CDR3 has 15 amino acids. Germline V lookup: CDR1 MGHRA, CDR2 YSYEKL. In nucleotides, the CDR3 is TGCGCCAGCAGCCTGCGGGGGGGACTCACAGATACGCAGTATTTT. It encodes CASSLRGGLTDTQYF.

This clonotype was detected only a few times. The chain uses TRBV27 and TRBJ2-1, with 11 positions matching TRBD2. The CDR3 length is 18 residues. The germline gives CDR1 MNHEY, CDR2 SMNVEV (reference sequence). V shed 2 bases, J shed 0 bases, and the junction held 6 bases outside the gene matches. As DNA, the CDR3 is TGTGCCAGCAGTTTAAGTCCTAGCGGGGGGAGCTCCTACAATGAGCAGTTCTTC. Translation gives CASSLSPSGGSSYNEQFF.

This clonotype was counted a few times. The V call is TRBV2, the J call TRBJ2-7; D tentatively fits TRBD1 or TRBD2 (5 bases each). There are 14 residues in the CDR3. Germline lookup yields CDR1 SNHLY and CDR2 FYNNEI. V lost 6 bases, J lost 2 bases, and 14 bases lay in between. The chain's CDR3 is CASRYRDVAYEQYF. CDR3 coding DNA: TGTGCCAGCAGATATCGGGACGTAGCCTACGAGCAGTACTTC.

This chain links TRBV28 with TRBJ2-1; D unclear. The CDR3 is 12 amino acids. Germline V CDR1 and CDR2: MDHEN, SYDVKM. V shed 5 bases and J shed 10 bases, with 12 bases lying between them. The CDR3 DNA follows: TGTGCCAGCAGTGTATCGACACCGGAGCAGTTCTTC. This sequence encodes CASSVSTPEQFF.

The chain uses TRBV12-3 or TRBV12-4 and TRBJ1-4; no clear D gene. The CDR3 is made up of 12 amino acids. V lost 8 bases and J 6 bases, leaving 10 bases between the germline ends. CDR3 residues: CASEGRDEKLFF. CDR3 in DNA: TGTGCCAGCGAAGGAAGGGATGAAAAACTGTTTTTT.

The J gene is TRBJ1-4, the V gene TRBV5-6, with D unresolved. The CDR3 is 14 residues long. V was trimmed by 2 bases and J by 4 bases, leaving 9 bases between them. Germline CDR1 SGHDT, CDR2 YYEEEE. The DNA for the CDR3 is TGTGCCAGCAGCTTAGACTCCGGTAATGAAAAACTGTTTTTT. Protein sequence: CASSLDSGNEKLFF.

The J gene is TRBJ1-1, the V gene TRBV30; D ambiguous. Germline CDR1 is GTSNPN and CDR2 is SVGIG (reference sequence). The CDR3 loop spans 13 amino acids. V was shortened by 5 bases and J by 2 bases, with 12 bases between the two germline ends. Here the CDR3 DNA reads TGTGCCTGGTCCGGGCTGTTCAACACTGAAGCTTTCTTT. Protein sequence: CAWSGLFNTEAFF. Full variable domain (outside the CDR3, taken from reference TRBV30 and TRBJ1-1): SQTIHQWPATLVQPVGSPLSLECTVEGTSNPNLYWYRQAAGRGLQLLFYSVGIGQISSEVPQNLSASRPQDRQFILSSKKLLLSDSGFYLCAWSGLFNTEAFFGQGTRLTVV.

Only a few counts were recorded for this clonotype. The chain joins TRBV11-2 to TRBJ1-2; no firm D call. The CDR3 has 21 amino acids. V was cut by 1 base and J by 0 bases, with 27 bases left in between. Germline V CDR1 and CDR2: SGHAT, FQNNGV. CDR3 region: CASSLVSPDPGWIRANYGYTF. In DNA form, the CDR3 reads TGTGCCAGCAGCTTAGTATCCCCGGATCCTGGTTGGATACGGGCTAACTATGGCTACACCTTC.

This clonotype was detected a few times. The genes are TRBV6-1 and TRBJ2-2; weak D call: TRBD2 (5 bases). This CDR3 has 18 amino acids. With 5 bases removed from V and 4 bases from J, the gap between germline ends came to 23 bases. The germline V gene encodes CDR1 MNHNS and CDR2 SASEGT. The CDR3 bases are TGTGCCAGCAGTAGAGTGGTCCCAAGGCTAGCAGGCACCGGGGAGCTGTTTTTT. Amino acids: CASSRVVPRLAGTGELFF.

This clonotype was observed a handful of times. This CDR3 is CASSLGWGLEQYV. The DNA for the CDR3 is TGTGCCAGCAGTTTAGGATGGGGGCTTGAGCAGTACGTC. V and J are TRBV28 and TRBJ2-7; TRBD1 might be the D (6 bases). Germline values: CDR1 MDHEN, CDR2 SYDVKM. The V end lost 2 bases, the J end lost 7 bases, and 12 bases lay between the germline ends. The CDR3 has 13 amino acids.

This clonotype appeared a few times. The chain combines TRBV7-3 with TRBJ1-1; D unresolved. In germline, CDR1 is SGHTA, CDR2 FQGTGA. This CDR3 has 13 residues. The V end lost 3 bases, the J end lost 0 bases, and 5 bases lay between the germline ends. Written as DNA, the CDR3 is TGTGCCAGCAGCTTTGTCTTGAACACTGAAGCTTTCTTT. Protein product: CASSFVLNTEAFF.

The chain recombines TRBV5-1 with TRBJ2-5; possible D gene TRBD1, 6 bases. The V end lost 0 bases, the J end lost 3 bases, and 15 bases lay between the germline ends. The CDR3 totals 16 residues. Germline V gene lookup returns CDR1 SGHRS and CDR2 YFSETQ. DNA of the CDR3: TGCGCCAGCAGCTTGGCGGCCGGGACACCAGAAGAGACCCAGTACTTC. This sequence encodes CASSLAAGTPEETQYF.

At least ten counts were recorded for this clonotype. The CDR3 nucleotides read TGTGCCAGCAGCTTAGGTGGAAAACTGTTTTTT. Protein product: CASSLGGKLFF. This rearrangement joins TRBV7-2 to TRBJ1-4; no definite D call. Germline loops: CDR1 SGHTA, CDR2 FQGNSA. This CDR3 is built from 11 residues. With 1 base removed from V and 10 bases from J, the gap between germline ends came to 4 bases.

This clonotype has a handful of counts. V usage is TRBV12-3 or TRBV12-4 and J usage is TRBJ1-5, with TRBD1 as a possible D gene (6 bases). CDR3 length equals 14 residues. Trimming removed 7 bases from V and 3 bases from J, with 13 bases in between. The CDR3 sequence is CASTLRGHNQPQHF. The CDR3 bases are TGTGCCAGCACCCTCCGGGGGCACAATCAGCCCCAGCATTTT.

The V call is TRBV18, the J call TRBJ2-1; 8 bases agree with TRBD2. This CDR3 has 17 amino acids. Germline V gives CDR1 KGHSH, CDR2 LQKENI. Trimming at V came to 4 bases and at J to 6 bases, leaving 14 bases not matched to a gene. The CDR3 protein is CASSRLIWAGGLNEQFF. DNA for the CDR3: TGTGCCAGCTCACGCCTCATTTGGGCGGGGGGCCTCAATGAGCAGTTCTTC.

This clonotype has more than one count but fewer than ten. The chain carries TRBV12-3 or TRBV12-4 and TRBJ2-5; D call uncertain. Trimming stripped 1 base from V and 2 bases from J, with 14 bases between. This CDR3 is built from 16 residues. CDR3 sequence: CASSLVPSRRQETQYF. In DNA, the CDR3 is TGTGCCAGCAGTTTAGTTCCCAGCCGGCGGCAAGAGACCCAGTACTTC.

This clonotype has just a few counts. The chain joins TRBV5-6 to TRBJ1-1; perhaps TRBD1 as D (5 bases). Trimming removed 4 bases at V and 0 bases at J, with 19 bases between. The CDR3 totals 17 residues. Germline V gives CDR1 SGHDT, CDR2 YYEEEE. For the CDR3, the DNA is TGTGCCAGCAGCCCGTTTCAGGGTACCCTCATGAACACTGAAGCTTTCTTT. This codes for CASSPFQGTLMNTEAFF.

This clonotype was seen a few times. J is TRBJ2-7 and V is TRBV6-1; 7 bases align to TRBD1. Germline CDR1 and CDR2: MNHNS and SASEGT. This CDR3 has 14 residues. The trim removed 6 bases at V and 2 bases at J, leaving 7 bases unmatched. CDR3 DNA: TGTGCCAGCAGCCCAGGGGGTCCACCCTACGAGCAGTACTTC. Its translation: CASSPGGPPYEQYF.

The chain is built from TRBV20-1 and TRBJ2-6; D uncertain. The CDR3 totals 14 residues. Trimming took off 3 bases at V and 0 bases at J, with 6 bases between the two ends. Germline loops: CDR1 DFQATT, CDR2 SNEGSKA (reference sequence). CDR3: CSASDTSGANVLTF. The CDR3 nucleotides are TGCAGTGCTAGTGACACCTCTGGGGCCAACGTCCTGACTTTC.

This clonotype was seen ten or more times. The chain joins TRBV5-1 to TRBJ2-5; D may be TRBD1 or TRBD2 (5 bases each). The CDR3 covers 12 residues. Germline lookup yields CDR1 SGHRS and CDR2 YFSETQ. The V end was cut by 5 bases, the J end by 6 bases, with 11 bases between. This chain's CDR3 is CASRQDFQTQYF. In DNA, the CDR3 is TGCGCCAGCAGACAGGACTTTCAGACCCAGTACTTC.

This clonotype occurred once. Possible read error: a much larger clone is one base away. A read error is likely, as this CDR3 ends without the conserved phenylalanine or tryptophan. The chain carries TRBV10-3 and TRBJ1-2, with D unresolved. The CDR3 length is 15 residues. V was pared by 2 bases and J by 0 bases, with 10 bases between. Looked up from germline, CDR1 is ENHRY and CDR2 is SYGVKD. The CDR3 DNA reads TGTGCCATCAGTGAGGGCGGTCCGACTAACTATGGCTACACCTCC. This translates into CAISEGGPTNYGYTS.

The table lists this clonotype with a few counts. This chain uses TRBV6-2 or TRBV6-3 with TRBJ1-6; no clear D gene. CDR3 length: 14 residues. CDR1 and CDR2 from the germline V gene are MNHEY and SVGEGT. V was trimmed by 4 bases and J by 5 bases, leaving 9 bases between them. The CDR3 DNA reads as TGTGCCAGCAGTTCTCGGATAAATAATTCACCCCTCCACTTT. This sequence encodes CASSSRINNSPLHF.

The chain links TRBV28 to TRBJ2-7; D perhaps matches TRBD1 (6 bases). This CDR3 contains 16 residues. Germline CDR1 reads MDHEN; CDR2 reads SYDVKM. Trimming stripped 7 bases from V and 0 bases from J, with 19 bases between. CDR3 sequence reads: CASTQVRGHFSYEQYF. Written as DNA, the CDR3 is TGTGCCAGCACCCAAGTCAGGGGTCACTTCTCCTACGAGCAGTACTTC.

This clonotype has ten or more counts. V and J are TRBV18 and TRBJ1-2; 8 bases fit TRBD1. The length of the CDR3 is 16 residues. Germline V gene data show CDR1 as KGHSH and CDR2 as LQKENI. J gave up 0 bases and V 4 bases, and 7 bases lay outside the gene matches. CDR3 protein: CASSQGQGRTNYGYTF. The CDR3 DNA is TGTGCCAGCTCACAAGGACAGGGACGAACTAACTATGGCTACACCTTC.

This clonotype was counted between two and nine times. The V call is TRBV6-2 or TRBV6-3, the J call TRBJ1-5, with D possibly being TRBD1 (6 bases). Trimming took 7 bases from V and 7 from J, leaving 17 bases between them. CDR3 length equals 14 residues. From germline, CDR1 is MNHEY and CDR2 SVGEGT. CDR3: CASNGGHINQPQHF. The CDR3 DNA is TGTGCCAGCAACGGGGGCCATATAAACCAGCCCCAGCATTTT.

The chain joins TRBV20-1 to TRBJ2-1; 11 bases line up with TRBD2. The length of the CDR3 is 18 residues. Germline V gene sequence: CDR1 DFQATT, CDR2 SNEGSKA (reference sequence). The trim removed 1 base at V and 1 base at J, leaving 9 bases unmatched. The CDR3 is CSARASGGNLISYNEQFF. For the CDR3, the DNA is TGCAGTGCTAGAGCTAGCGGGGGGAACCTAATATCCTACAATGAGCAGTTCTTC.